This T cell receptor beta chain was sequenced in a study of cytomegalovirus exposure and HLA in healthy donors. V lost 6 bases and J lost 2; bases outside the gene matches: 5. The CDR3 is 15 residues long. The germline V gene has CDR1 MRHNA and CDR2 SNTAGT. In the case of this clone: Its antigen is not known.

Study outcomes and limitations: Researchers reported in a later analysis that common viral pathogens appeared linked to several top clusters. Overall, around 160 TCR beta chains were annotated as cytomegalovirus-associated. Earlier results showed most TCR beta V segments being productive about 87% or about 30% of the time.

The PCR had 60 Vbeta and 13 Jbeta primers. Method: immunoSEQ multiplex PCR; TCRdb's copy keeps in-frame clones and lacks some. The sample contains some 160,000 clones, 84% of which appear only once. Material for sequencing was PBMCs. This sequence joins TRBV6-4 and TRBJ1-3; 9 nucleotides agree with TRBD1. This receptor was identified in a man aged 18 to 30 in good health and CMV-seronegative. The CDR3 here is CASSKTGGAGNTIYF. The CDR3 coding sequence is TGTGCCAGCAGCAAGACAGGGGGTGCTGGAAACACCATATATTTT.